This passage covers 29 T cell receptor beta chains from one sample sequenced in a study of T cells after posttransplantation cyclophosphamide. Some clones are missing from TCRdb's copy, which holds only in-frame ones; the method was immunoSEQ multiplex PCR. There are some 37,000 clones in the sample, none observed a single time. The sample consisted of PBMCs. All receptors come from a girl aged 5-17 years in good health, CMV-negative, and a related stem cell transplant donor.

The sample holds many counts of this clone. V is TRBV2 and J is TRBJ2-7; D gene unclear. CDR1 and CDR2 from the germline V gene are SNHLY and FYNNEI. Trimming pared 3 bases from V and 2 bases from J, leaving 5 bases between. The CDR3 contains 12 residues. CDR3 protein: CASSEQAYEQYF. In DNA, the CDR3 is TGTGCCAGCAGTGAGCAGGCCTACGAGCAGTACTTC.

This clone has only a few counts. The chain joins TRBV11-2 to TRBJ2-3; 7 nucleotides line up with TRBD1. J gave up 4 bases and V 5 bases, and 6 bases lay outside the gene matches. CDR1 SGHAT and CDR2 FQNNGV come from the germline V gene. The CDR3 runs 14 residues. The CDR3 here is CASSGRTGADTQYF. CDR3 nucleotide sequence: TGTGCCAGCAGCGGTCGAACAGGGGCAGATACGCAGTATTTT.

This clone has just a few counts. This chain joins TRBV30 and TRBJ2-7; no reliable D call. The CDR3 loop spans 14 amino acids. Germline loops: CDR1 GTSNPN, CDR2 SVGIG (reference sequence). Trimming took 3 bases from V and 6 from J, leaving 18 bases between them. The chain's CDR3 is CAWSADRGAGEQYF. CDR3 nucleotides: TGTGCCTGGAGCGCTGACCGAGGCGCTGGCGAGCAGTACTTC.

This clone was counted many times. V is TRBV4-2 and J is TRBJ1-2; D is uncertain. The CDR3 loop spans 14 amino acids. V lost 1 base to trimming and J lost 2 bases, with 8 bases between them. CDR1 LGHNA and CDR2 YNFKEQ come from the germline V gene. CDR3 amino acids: CASSQGTANYGYTF. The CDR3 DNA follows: TGTGCCAGCAGCCAAGGTACAGCAAACTATGGCTACACCTTC.

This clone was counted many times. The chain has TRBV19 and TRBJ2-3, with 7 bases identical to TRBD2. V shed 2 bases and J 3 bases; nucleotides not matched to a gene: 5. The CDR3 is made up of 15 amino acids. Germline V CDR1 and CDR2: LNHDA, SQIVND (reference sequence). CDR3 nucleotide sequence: TGTGCCAGTAGTATAAGTGGCGGGAGAACAGATACGCAGTATTTT. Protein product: CASSISGGRTDTQYF.

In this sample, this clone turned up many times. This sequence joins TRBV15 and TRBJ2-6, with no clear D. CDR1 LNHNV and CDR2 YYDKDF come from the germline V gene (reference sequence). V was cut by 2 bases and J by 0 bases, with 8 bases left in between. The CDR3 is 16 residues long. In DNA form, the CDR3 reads TGTGCCACCAGCAGACTAAAGAGCTCTGGGGCCAACGTCCTGACTTTC. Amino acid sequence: CATSRLKSSGANVLTF.

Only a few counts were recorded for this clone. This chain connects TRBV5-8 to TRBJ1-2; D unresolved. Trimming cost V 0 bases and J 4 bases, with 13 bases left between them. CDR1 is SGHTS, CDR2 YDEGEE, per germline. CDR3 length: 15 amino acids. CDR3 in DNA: TGTGCCAGCAGCTTGGAAAAACTACGAGTCTATGGCTACACCTTC. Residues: CASSLEKLRVYGYTF.

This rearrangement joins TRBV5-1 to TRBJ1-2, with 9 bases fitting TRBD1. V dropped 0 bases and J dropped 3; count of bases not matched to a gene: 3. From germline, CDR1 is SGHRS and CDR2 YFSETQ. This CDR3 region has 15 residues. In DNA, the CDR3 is TGCGCCAGCAGCTTGGAAGGGGACAGGGACTATGGCTACACCTTC. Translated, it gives CASSLEGDRDYGYTF.

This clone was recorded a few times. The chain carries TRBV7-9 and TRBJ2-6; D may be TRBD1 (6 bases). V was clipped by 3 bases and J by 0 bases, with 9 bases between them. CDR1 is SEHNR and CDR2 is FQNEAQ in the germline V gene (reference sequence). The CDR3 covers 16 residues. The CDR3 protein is CASSFRQVSGANVLTF. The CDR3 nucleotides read TGTGCCAGCAGCTTTAGACAGGTCTCTGGGGCCAACGTCCTGACTTTC. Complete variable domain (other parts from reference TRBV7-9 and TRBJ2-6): DTGVSQNPRHKITKRGQNVTFRCDPISEHNRLYWYRQTLGQGPEFLTYFQNEAQLEKSRLLSDRFSAERPKGSFSTLEIQRTEQGDSAMYLCASSFRQVSGANVLTFGAGSRLTVL.

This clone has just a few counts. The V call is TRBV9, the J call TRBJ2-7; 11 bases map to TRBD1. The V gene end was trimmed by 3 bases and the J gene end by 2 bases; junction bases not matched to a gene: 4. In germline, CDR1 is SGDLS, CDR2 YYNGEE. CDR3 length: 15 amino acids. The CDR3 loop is CASSAGTGGAYEQYF. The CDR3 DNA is TGTGCCAGCAGCGCAGGGACAGGGGGGGCCTACGAGCAGTACTTC.

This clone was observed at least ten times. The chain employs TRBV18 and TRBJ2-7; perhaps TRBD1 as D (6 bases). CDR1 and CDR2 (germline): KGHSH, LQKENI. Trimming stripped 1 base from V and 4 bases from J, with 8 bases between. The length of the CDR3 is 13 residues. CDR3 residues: CASSPRTVYEQYF. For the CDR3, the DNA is TGTGCCAGCTCACCACGGACAGTTTACGAGCAGTACTTC.

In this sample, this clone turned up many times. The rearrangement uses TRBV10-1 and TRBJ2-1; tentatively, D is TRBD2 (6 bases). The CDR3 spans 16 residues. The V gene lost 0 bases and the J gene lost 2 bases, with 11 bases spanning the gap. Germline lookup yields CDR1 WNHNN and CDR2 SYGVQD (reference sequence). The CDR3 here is CASSESGTPPYNEQFF. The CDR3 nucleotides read TGCGCCAGCAGTGAGTCTGGGACTCCCCCCTACAATGAGCAGTTCTTC.

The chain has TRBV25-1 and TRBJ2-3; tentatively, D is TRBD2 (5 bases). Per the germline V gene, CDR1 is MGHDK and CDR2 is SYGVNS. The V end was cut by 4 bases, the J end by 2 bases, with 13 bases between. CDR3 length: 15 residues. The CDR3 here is CASSGLGGFTDTQYF. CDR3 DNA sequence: TGTGCCAGCAGTGGGCTAGGCGGGTTCACAGATACGCAGTATTTT.

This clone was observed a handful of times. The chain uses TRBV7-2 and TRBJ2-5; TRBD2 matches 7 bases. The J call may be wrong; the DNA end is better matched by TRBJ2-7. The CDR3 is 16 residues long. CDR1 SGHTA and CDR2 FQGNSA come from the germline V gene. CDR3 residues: CASSPRTSGYVYEQYF. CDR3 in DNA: TGTGCCAGCAGCCCCCGGACTAGTGGGTATGTGTACGAGCAGTACTTC.

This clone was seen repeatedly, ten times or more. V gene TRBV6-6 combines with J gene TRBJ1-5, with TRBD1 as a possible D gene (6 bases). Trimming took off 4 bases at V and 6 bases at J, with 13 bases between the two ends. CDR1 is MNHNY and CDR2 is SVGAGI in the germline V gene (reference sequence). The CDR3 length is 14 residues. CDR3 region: CASSSTGPRQPQHF. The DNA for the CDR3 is TGTGCCAGCAGTTCCACAGGGCCCCGTCAGCCCCAGCATTTT.

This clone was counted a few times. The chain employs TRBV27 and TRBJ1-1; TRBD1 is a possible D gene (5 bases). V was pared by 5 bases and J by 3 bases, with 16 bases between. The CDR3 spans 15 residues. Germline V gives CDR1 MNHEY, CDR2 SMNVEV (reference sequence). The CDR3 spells CASSTSGGVDTEAFF. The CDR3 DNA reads TGTGCCAGCAGTACCTCGGGGGGGGTTGACACTGAAGCTTTCTTT.

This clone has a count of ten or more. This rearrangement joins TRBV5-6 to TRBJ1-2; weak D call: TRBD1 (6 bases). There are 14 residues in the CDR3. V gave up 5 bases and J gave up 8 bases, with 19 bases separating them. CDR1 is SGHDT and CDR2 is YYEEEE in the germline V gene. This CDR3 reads CASRTGFGAGGYTF. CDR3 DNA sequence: TGTGCCAGCAGAACAGGGTTCGGGGCGGGCGGCTACACCTTC.

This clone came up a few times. The CDR3 protein is CASSLDRGEQYF. In DNA form, the CDR3 reads TGTGCCAGCAGCCTAGACAGGGGCGAGCAGTACTTC. The chain joins TRBV28 to TRBJ2-7; 8 bases match TRBD1. The CDR3 extends over 12 amino acids. Trimming took 6 bases from V and 6 from J; bases not matched to a gene: 4. The germline V gene has CDR1 MDHEN and CDR2 SYDVKM.

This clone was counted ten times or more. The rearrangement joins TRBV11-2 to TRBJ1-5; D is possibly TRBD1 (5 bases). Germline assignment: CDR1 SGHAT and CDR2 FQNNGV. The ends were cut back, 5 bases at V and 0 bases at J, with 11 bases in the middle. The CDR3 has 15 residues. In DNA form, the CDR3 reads TGTGCCAGCAGCCGACAGCCTTATAGCAATCAGCCCCAGCATTTT. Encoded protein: CASSRQPYSNQPQHF.

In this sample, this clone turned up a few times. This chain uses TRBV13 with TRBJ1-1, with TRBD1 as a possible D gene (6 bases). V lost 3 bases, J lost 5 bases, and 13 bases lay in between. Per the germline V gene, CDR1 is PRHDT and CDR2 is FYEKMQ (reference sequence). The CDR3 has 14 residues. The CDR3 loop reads CASSFGTPWTEAFF. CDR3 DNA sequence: TGTGCCAGCAGCTTTGGGACACCATGGACTGAAGCTTTCTTT.

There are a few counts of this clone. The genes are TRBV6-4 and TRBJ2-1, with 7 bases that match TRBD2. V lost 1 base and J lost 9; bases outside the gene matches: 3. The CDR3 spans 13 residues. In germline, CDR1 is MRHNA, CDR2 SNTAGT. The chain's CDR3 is CASSDLASGEQFF. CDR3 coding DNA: TGTGCCAGCAGTGACTTGGCTAGCGGTGAGCAGTTCTTC.

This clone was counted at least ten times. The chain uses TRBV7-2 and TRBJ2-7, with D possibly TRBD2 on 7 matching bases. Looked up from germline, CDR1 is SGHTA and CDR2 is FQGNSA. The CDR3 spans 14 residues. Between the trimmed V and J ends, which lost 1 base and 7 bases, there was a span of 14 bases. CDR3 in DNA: TGTGCCAGCAGCTTAGGTGGGGGGGCGCGGGAGCAGTACTTC. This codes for CASSLGGGAREQYF.

The CDR3 region has the DNA TGTGCCAGCAGTCAAGAGGACTGGACAGATACGCAGTATTTT. Its translation: CASSQEDWTDTQYF. J is TRBJ2-3 and V is TRBV27, with D possibly matching TRBD2 (5 bases). The CDR3 runs 14 residues. The V gene's germline CDR1 is MNHEY and CDR2 SMNVEV (reference sequence). Trimming removed 5 bases from V and 3 bases from J, with 12 bases in between.

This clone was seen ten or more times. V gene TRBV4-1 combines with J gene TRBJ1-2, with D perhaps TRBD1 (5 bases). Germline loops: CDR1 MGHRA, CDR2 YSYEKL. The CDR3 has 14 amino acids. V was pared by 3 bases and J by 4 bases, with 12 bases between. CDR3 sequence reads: CASSQPDGGYGYTF. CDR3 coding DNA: TGCGCCAGCAGCCAGCCCGACGGGGGCTATGGCTACACCTTC.

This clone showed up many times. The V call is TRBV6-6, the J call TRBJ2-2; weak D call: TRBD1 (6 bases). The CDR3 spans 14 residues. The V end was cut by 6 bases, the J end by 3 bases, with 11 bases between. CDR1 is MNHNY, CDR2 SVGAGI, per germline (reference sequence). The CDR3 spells CASREQGYTGELFF. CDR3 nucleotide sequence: TGTGCCAGCAGGGAACAGGGTTACACCGGGGAGCTGTTTTTT.

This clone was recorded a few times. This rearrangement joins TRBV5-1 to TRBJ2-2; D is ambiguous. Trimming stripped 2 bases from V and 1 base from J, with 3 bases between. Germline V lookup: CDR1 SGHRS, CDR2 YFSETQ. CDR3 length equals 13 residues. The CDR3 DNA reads TGCGCCAGCAGCTTACAGAACACCGGGGAGCTGTTTTTT. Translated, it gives CASSLQNTGELFF.

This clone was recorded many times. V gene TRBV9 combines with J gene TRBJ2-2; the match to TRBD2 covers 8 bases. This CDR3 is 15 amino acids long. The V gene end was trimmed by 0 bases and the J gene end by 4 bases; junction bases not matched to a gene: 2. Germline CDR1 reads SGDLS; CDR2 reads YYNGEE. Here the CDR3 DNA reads TGTGCCAGCAGCGTAGCCCGGGAGGGCACCGGGGAGCTGTTTTTT. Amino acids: CASSVAREGTGELFF.

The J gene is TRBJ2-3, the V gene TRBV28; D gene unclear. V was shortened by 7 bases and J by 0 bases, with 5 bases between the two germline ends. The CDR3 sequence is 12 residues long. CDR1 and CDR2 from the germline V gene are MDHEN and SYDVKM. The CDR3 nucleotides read TGTGCCAGCACCCGGAGCACAGATACGCAGTATTTT. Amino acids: CASTRSTDTQYF.

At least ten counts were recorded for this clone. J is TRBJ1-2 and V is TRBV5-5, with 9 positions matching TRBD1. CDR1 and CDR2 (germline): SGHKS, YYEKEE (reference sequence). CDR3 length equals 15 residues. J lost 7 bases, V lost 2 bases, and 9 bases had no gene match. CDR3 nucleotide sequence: TGTGCCAGCAGCTTCACGGACAGGGGTCTCTCTGGCTACACCTTC. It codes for CASSFTDRGLSGYTF.